These 27 T cell receptor beta chains were all obtained from the same sample, sequenced in a study of T cell changes during pregnancy in multiple sclerosis. Clones were sequenced by immunoSEQ multiplex PCR, and TCRdb holds only the in-frame ones, with some missing. The sample holds 40,000 to 50,000 clones, around 93% seen once. The specimen was CD4+ T cells from peripheral blood mononuclear cells, collected in the third trimester of pregnancy. These TCRs come from a female donor with multiple sclerosis, enrolled in a pregnancy study.

The rearrangement uses TRBV6-1 and TRBJ1-1; D is unclear. Germline V gene sequence: CDR1 MNHNS, CDR2 SASEGT. The CDR3 is 14 amino acids. Trimming pared 1 base from V and 3 bases from J, leaving 9 bases between. In nucleotides, the CDR3 is TGTGCCAGCAGTGAAGTCCCGAGGGACACTGAAGCTTTCTTT. Protein: CASSEVPRDTEAFF.

The chain uses TRBV7-9 and TRBJ2-7; 11 nucleotides line up with TRBD1. Germline CDR1 SEHNR, CDR2 FQNEAQ (reference sequence). V lost 1 base, J lost 2 bases, and 4 bases stayed unmatched. The CDR3 has 16 residues. The CDR3 protein is CASSLVGGQGAYEQYF. In nucleotides, the CDR3 is TGTGCCAGCAGCTTAGTTGGGGGACAGGGGGCCTACGAGCAGTACTTC.

The rearrangement joins TRBV5-4 to TRBJ2-3; 7 nucleotides line up with TRBD1. There are 17 residues in the CDR3. CDR1 is SGHNT and CDR2 is YYREEE in the germline V gene (reference sequence). The J segment lost 3 bases and the V segment lost 3 bases, leaving 13 bases of the junction unmatched. The CDR3 loop reads CASSSGQNRWGTDTQYF. CDR3 sequence (DNA): TGTGCCAGCAGCTCGGGACAGAACCGATGGGGGACAGATACGCAGTATTTT.

The gene calls are TRBV9 and TRBJ2-7, with D perhaps TRBD2 (6 bases). Trimming took off 2 bases at V and 6 bases at J, with 12 bases between the two ends. Germline V gene lookup returns CDR1 SGDLS and CDR2 YYNGEE. CDR3 length: 13 amino acids. CDR3 sequence reads: CASSVGPGLEQYF. The DNA of the CDR3 is TGTGCCAGCAGCGTTGGTCCGGGACTCGAGCAGTACTTC.

The CDR3, as DNA: TGTGCCAGTAGTACTCTTGGACAGGGGGCCTGGAACACTGAAGCTTTCTTT. Translated: CASSTLGQGAWNTEAFF. The rearrangement uses TRBV19 and TRBJ1-1, with 11 positions matching TRBD1. This CDR3 is 17 amino acids long. With V trimmed by 4 bases and J by 1 base, 8 bases remained unmatched. The germline gives CDR1 LNHDA, CDR2 SQIVND (reference sequence).

J is TRBJ1-1 and V is TRBV28; 7 bases are shared with TRBD1. CDR3 length: 16 residues. V was clipped by 7 bases and J by 2 bases; unmatched bases: 13. Looked up from germline, CDR1 is MDHEN and CDR2 is SYDVKM. The CDR3 reads CASTRGGAVSNTEAFF. The CDR3, as DNA: TGTGCCAGCACGAGAGGGGGCGCGGTGAGTAACACTGAAGCTTTCTTT.

V is TRBV4-1 and J is TRBJ2-7; 10 nucleotides agree with TRBD2. Germline loops: CDR1 MGHRA, CDR2 YSYEKL. After removal of 0 bases from V and 0 bases from J, the junction contained 2 bases not matched to a gene. The CDR3 spans 16 residues. CDR3 DNA sequence: TGCGCCAGCAGCCAAGAAACTAGCGGGGTCTCCTACGAGCAGTACTTC. Translating it yields CASSQETSGVSYEQYF.

The chain uses TRBV9 and TRBJ2-1; D not resolved. The CDR3 is 13 residues long. The V and J ends lost 6 bases and 4 bases respectively, with 11 bases between them. From germline, CDR1 is SGDLS and CDR2 YYNGEE. CDR3 protein: CASNPRGYNEQFF. Written as DNA, the CDR3 is TGTGCCAGCAACCCGCGCGGTTACAATGAGCAGTTCTTC.

The chain combines TRBV18 with TRBJ2-5; 11 bases are a match to TRBD2. Germline loops: CDR1 KGHSH, CDR2 LQKENI. V lost 6 bases to trimming and J lost 2 bases; unmatched junction nucleotides: 5. CDR3 length: 15 amino acids. This CDR3 reads CASSQLAGVQETQYF. CDR3 coding DNA: TGTGCCAGCTCGCAACTAGCGGGAGTTCAAGAGACCCAGTACTTC.

The rearrangement joins TRBV28 to TRBJ2-6; unclear D gene. Trimming shortened V by 6 bases and J by 1 base, and 7 bases separated the two germline ends. Germline-derived CDR1 and CDR2 are MDHEN and SYDVKM. CDR3 size: 14 residues. The CDR3 spells CASSEHSGANVLTF. CDR3 in DNA: TGTGCCAGCAGCGAGCATTCTGGGGCCAACGTCCTGACTTTC.

Here the CDR3 DNA reads TGTGCCAGCCGAGGACAGGGGAATCAGCCCCAGCATTTT. This translates into CASRGQGNQPQHF. V is TRBV2 and J is TRBJ1-5; 9 positions agree with TRBD1. This CDR3 spans 13 amino acids. Germline CDR1 reads SNHLY; CDR2 reads FYNNEI. The V gene end was trimmed by 8 bases and the J gene end by 4 bases; junction bases not matched to a gene: 3.

The chain couples TRBV18 to TRBJ2-1, with D maybe TRBD2 (7 bases). CDR1 is KGHSH and CDR2 is LQKENI in the germline V gene. The germline V and J ends were trimmed by 2 bases and 7 bases, with 18 bases remaining between them. The CDR3 totals 16 residues. The chain's CDR3 is CASSPVGAGVGNEQFF. In DNA, the CDR3 is TGTGCCAGCTCACCAGTGGGGGCGGGAGTCGGGAATGAGCAGTTCTTC.

This chain uses TRBV9 with TRBJ2-7; TRBD1 might be the D (5 bases). The CDR3 has 13 residues. V gave up 4 bases and J gave up 5 bases, with 13 bases separating them. In germline, CDR1 is SGDLS, CDR2 YYNGEE. The CDR3 coding sequence is TGTGCCAGCAGCTTCCGAGAAGGGGACGAGCAGTACTTC. Translation gives CASSFREGDEQYF.

The chain recombines TRBV5-1 with TRBJ1-1, with D maybe TRBD1 (6 bases). V shed 4 bases and J shed 4 bases, with 20 bases lying between them. Germline V gene lookup returns CDR1 SGHRS and CDR2 YFSETQ. The CDR3 is 16 residues long. The CDR3 nucleotides read TGCGCCAGCAGCGCGGTTCTAACAGGGATGGGCACTGAAGCTTTCTTT. Translation gives CASSAVLTGMGTEAFF.

DNA of the CDR3: TGTGCCAGCAGTACACCAACAGGGTATAATTCACCCCTCCACTTT. It yields the protein CASSTPTGYNSPLHF. The V gene is TRBV27, the J gene TRBJ1-6; D is perhaps TRBD1 (6 bases). There are 15 residues in the CDR3. Trimming cost V 5 bases and J 4 bases, with 12 bases left between them. CDR1 and CDR2 from the germline V gene are MNHEY and SMNVEV (reference sequence).

J is TRBJ1-5 and V is TRBV6-1, with 9 bases aligning to TRBD1. J was trimmed by 9 bases and V by 3 bases; bases with no gene match: 9. There are 15 residues in the CDR3. In germline, CDR1 is MNHNS, CDR2 SASEGT. CDR3 in DNA: TGTGCCAGCAGTGATAACACAGGGGGCGGGCGGCCCCAGCATTTT. This gives the protein CASSDNTGGGRPQHF.

V gene TRBV9 combines with J gene TRBJ2-3; 14 nucleotides match TRBD2. V gave up 4 bases and J gave up 2 bases; unmatched junction bases: 9. CDR1 and CDR2 from the germline V gene are SGDLS and YYNGEE. The CDR3 covers 18 residues. The CDR3: CASSMRGLAGEYTDTQYF. The CDR3 nucleotides read TGTGCCAGCAGCATGAGGGGACTAGCGGGGGAATACACAGATACGCAGTATTTT.

The J gene is TRBJ2-3, the V gene TRBV5-1; D perhaps matches TRBD1 (6 bases). Germline lookup yields CDR1 SGHRS and CDR2 YFSETQ. This CDR3 is built from 17 residues. Trimming left V 0 bases short and J 5 bases short, with 19 bases between. CDR3 residues: CASSLGKIQGLGDTQYF. CDR3 bases: TGCGCCAGCAGCTTGGGGAAAATCCAGGGGCTCGGAGATACGCAGTATTTT.

The rearrangement uses TRBV18 and TRBJ1-6, with 9 bases aligning to TRBD1. V shed 0 bases, J shed 6 bases, and the junction held 3 bases outside the gene matches. Germline values: CDR1 KGHSH, CDR2 LQKENI. The CDR3 is 16 amino acids. DNA of the CDR3: TGTGCCAGCTCACCACCGAGGACAGGGGCTAATTCACCCCTCCACTTT. This sequence encodes CASSPPRTGANSPLHF.

The rearrangement joins TRBV6-6 to TRBJ2-1; D gene uncertain. The CDR3 loop spans 11 amino acids. CDR1 MNHNY and CDR2 SVGAGI come from the germline V gene (reference sequence). The V gene lost 5 bases and the J gene lost 7 bases, with 6 bases spanning the gap. CDR3 amino acids: CASSRRNEQFF. DNA for the CDR3: TGTGCCAGCAGTCGTCGGAATGAGCAGTTCTTC.

The chain combines TRBV2 with TRBJ2-5; the D gene is possibly TRBD1 (6 bases). Trimming removed 2 bases at V and 5 bases at J, with 27 bases between. Looked up from germline, CDR1 is SNHLY and CDR2 is FYNNEI. The CDR3 is 19 amino acids. CDR3 in amino acids: CASSETPSRRGQLAETQYF. As DNA, the CDR3 is TGTGCCAGCAGTGAAACCCCTTCGCGCCGAGGACAGCTGGCGGAGACCCAGTACTTC.

The rearrangement uses TRBV5-5 and TRBJ1-4, with D unclear. V lost 4 bases and J 4 bases, leaving 17 bases between the germline ends. CDR1 SGHKS and CDR2 YYEKEE come from the germline V gene (reference sequence). The CDR3 is 16 residues long. This CDR3 reads CASSRGPNTGNEKLFF. The DNA for the CDR3 is TGTGCCAGCAGCCGAGGGCCGAACACCGGTAATGAAAAACTGTTTTTT.

This rearrangement joins TRBV11-2 to TRBJ1-1, with unresolved D. This CDR3 spans 11 amino acids. Trimming removed 3 bases from V and 10 bases from J, with 9 bases in between. From germline, CDR1 is SGHAT and CDR2 FQNNGV. CDR3 sequence reads: CASSLRATAFF. CDR3 nucleotides: TGTGCCAGCAGCTTGAGGGCGACAGCTTTCTTT.

This chain uses TRBV28 with TRBJ1-2; 8 nucleotides align to TRBD1. Germline CDR1 MDHEN, CDR2 SYDVKM. J was trimmed by 4 bases and V by 4 bases; bases with no gene match: 8. This CDR3 contains 15 residues. This CDR3 reads CASSSLRTGSYGYTF. CDR3 sequence (DNA): TGTGCCAGCAGTTCTTTAAGGACAGGGAGCTATGGCTACACCTTC.

The CDR3, as DNA: TGTGCCAGCAGCTTAACCCCGACAGGGTTCGCTGAAGCTTTCTTT. As protein: CASSLTPTGFAEAFF. The chain is built from TRBV7-8 and TRBJ1-1, with TRBD1 matching 7 bases. The CDR3 totals 15 residues. Germline V lookup: CDR1 SGHVS, CDR2 FQNEAQ. The V gene end was trimmed by 2 bases and the J gene end by 6 bases; junction bases not matched to a gene: 9.

The chain joins TRBV7-2 to TRBJ2-2; 9 nucleotides match TRBD1. Trimming at V came to 5 bases and at J to 6 bases, leaving 7 bases not matched to a gene. This CDR3 has 15 amino acids. Germline V gene data show CDR1 as SGHTA and CDR2 as FQGNSA. The CDR3 loop reads CASSQRQGEAGELFF. The CDR3 nucleotides read TGTGCCAGCAGCCAGAGACAGGGGGAGGCCGGGGAGCTGTTTTTT.

V gene TRBV6-1 combines with J gene TRBJ2-5; the D gene is possibly TRBD2 (6 bases). The CDR3 runs 15 residues. In germline, CDR1 is MNHNS, CDR2 SASEGT. Between the trimmed V and J ends, which lost 1 base and 6 bases, there was a span of 15 bases. The chain's CDR3 is CASSEEKLAGQTQYF. CDR3 DNA sequence: TGTGCCAGCAGTGAAGAGAAACTGGCGGGGCAGACCCAGTACTTC.